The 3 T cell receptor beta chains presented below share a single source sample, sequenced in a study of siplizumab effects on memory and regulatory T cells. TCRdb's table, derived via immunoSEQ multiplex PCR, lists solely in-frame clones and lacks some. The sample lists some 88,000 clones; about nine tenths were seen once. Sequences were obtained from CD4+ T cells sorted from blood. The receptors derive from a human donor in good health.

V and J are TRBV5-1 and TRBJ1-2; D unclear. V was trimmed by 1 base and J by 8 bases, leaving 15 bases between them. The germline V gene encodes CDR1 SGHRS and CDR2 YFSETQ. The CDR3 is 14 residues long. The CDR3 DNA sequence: TGCGCCAGCAGCTTGATCGTAGGGATCGAGGGCTACACCTTC. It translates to CASSLIVGIEGYTF.

CDR3 in DNA: TGTGCCAGCTCACCGAGGGGGGCGGAAAAAACCTACGAGCAGTACTTC. Its translation is CASSPRGAEKTYEQYF. V gene TRBV18 combines with J gene TRBJ2-7, with D perhaps being TRBD1 or TRBD2 (6 bases each). V was trimmed by 3 bases and J by 2 bases, leaving 17 bases between them. CDR1 and CDR2 (germline): KGHSH, LQKENI. CDR3 length: 16 amino acids.

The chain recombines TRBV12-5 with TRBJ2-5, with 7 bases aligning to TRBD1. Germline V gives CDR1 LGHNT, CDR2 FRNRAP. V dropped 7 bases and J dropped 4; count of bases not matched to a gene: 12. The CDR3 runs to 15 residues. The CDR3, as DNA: TGTGCTAGTGCCCTTTTAGGGACAGTGGGAGAGACCCAGTACTTC. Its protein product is CASALLGTVGETQYF.